The clone carrying this T cell receptor beta chain was seen a handful of times. Its target is not known. Authors' analysis steps: A classifier of distant metastasis in papillary thyroid cancer was built from CDR3 differences (across clinicopathological groups). TCRdb re-clonotyped the PCR reads through MiXCR. TCRdb, rather than the study authors, made the V and J calls. The table lists tens of thousands of clones, more than 20% of them singletons. V lost 2 bases and J lost 5, with 15 bases in between. CDR1 is MDHEN and CDR2 is SYDVKM in the germline V gene. The CDR3 runs 15 residues. The data were taken from a study of metastatic and nonmetastatic thyroid tumors. In the study overall: The study looked at repertoires side by side in blood and in tumor or nodule tissue from malignant and benign thyroid patients. Study results and limitations: For both blood and tumor, malignant thyroid tumors reportedly showed significantly higher TCR beta diversity than benign nodules did.

Thyroid surgery was performed in patients who had received no treatment beforehand. Sequenced material: blood. This sequence was found in a male donor with papillary thyroid cancer or a benign thyroid nodule (not recorded which). Some clones in this sample may be carry-over from other donors' samples. The chain uses TRBV28 and TRBJ1-2; no clear D gene. Written as DNA, the CDR3 is TGTGCCAGCAGTTTAGGACCTCCCCGTAGATATGGCTACACCTTC. Translating it yields CASSLGPPRRYGYTF.